This record covers a single T cell receptor beta chain. In its sample, this clonotype was seen many times. It lacks a known antigen. Base qualities are missing; no much larger clone stands one base away. The sample comes from a study of early T cells in non-severe SARS-CoV-2 infection (dated by TCRdb to about 2021). About the investigation overall: Because TCR sequencing was done on bulk RNA from unsorted whole blood, the alpha and beta chains could not be paired.

Library preparation used 5' RACE. Sequenced on a NextSeq 500. In the TCR library protocol, unique molecular identifiers were attached to individual cDNA molecules to correct for PCR bias and sequencing error. Both TCR alpha and beta chains were sequenced, and tight co-correlation was observed between alpha and beta sequence abundances in each sample. In the paper's pipeline: Decombinator V4 was used to annotate TCR sequences for V gene, J gene and CDR3. Expanded TCRs were defined as changing significantly between any two time points under a Poisson model with p below 0.0001. TCR abundances were normalised to the total number of TCRs sequenced per sample and expressed as counts per million. TRAV1-2 paired with TRAJ12, TRAJ20 or TRAJ33 defined MAIT TCRs, while TRAV10 paired with TRAJ18 defined iNKT TCRs. A search of VDJdb, accessed on 1 November 2021, was run for TCRs annotated to CMV, EBV and SARS-CoV-2, with TCRs annotated for multiple antigens excluded. The raw public reads went through TCRdb reprocessing: fastp at Q25, MiXCR clone calling, in-frame beta chains kept. Identical CDR3 protein sequences are pooled into one entry, listed with their most common genes and DNA. The V and J calls and clone size are TCRdb's, not the authors'. Across this sample there are 70,000 to 90,000 distinct CDR3 sequences, with 15% seen only once. The ten largest clones add up to 10% to 15% of the sample.

Including cysteine and phenylalanine, the CDR3 has 13 amino acids. The kept DNA is CDR3 alone, 39 bases in frame from the first base. The V end loses 3 bases and the J end loses 5 bases, and a stretch of 10 bases separates them. CDR1 is given as SGHAT and CDR2 as FQNNGV, both from the germline V gene. Findings and caveats that apply to the study as a whole: VDJdb matching was skewed toward anti-spike CD8 responses, so virus-specific expansions were likely underestimated and private and CD4 specificities were missed.

A case-control design nested within a healthcare worker cohort in London, UK, was used, with weekly nasopharyngeal swab PCR tests and blood sampling performed. Healthcare workers were recruited during the week of the UK lockdown, between 23 and 31 March 2020, and followed weekly for up to roughly 16 weeks. The source is an adult who was a healthcare worker with PCR-confirmed SARS-CoV-2 infection or an uninfected control (not recorded which). The V and J segments used are TRBV11-2 and TRBJ1-2, with TRBD1 perhaps the D gene, on 5 matching bases. Sequencing was performed on whole blood. The sequence in DNA is TGTGCCAGCAGCTTGGGACGGCTGTATGGCTACACCTTC. This yields the protein CASSLGRLYGYTF.